The rows below give T cell receptor beta chains drawn from one sample of a study of blood T cell repertoires in COVID-19. Produced via immunoSEQ multiplex PCR; TCRdb's table is partial and in-frame only. The sample lists tens of thousands of clones, roughly 90% occurring once. The sample consisted of peripheral blood. These receptors were collected from an older man with acute or convalescent COVID-19. Both conserved end residues are trimmed from each CDR3. Each record gives: V gene, clone size, CDR3 protein. Only some rows state a clone size, as once, few, many or a class for expanded clones.

v_gene: TRBV6-1; abundance: NA; CDR3aa: ASSVSGTGRAYGYT
v_gene: TRBV10-1; abundance: NA; CDR3aa: ASSELNRTGGPDEKLF
v_gene: TRBV7-2; abundance: once; CDR3aa: ASSDGLAGVRTDTQY
v_gene: TRBV7-3; abundance: once; CDR3aa: ASSLPGTSLQPGEQF
v_gene: TRBV29-1; abundance: NA; CDR3aa: SLGQGQSEAF
v_gene: TRBV19; abundance: NA; CDR3aa: ASSNRDPYEQY
v_gene: TRBV7-6; abundance: NA; CDR3aa: ASSPQGNYGYT
v_gene: TRBV18; abundance: NA; CDR3aa: ASSYLTTF
v_gene: TRBV5-1; abundance: NA; CDR3aa: ASSRTAAKGYT
v_gene: TRBV30; abundance: once; CDR3aa: AWSVYRQGYT
v_gene: TRBV28; abundance: NA; CDR3aa: ASSFGRDYEQY
v_gene: TRBV9; abundance: NA; CDR3aa: ASSVDPGPTEAF
v_gene: TRBV5-1; abundance: NA; CDR3aa: ASSEGTGGYEQY
v_gene: TRBV10-3; abundance: NA; CDR3aa: AISRDMNTEAF
v_gene: TRBV24-1; abundance: NA; CDR3aa: ATSDRTPGQGIYGYT
v_gene: TRBV28; abundance: NA; CDR3aa: ASSFAYYGYT
v_gene: TRBV11-2; abundance: NA; CDR3aa: ASRVDIGEQY
v_gene: TRBV18; abundance: NA; CDR3aa: ASSLGTSGSQETQY
v_gene: TRBV30; abundance: few; CDR3aa: AWSVGRNTEAF
v_gene: TRBV6-1; abundance: NA; CDR3aa: ASSDRGLGEAF
v_gene: TRBV6-1; abundance: NA; CDR3aa: ASSDSRGLQPQH
v_gene: TRBV6-6; abundance: NA; CDR3aa: ASSPPGQTGYGYT
v_gene: TRBV30; abundance: NA; CDR3aa: AWSGAGGITGELF
v_gene: TRBV5-8; abundance: NA; CDR3aa: ASSRARTGINYGYT
v_gene: TRBV7-2; abundance: NA; CDR3aa: ASSFYRVNGELF
v_gene: TRBV19; abundance: NA; CDR3aa: ASTKGAEYGYT
v_gene: TRBV19; abundance: NA; CDR3aa: ASSLGGLDYGYT
v_gene: TRBV28; abundance: NA; CDR3aa: ASSPPTESVGYT
v_gene: TRBV28; abundance: once; CDR3aa: ASSMTAGGALGNTIY
v_gene: TRBV7-9; abundance: NA; CDR3aa: ASRGATYNSPLH
v_gene: TRBV2; abundance: NA; CDR3aa: ASSDVGQVNVDTQY
v_gene: TRBV12-3/TRBV12-4; abundance: NA; CDR3aa: ASSYRVLYGYT
v_gene: TRBV29-1; abundance: NA; CDR3aa: SVAGGGSTDTQY
v_gene: TRBV6-5; abundance: once; CDR3aa: ASSYSTGNTEAF
v_gene: TRBV24-1; abundance: NA; CDR3aa: ATSGQNEQF